This T cell receptor (beta chain) was documented in a study of cytomegalovirus exposure and HLA in healthy donors. This CDR3 contains 16 residues. V was clipped by 6 bases and J by 3 bases; unmatched bases: 8. The germline gives CDR1 SQVTM, CDR2 ANQGSEA. The assay was immunoSEQ multiplex PCR, and TCRdb's table has in-frame clones only and misses some. Counted here are roughly 300,000 clones, just over 85% occurring once; the ten biggest clones make up approximately 0.84%. The rearrangement uses TRBV29-1 and TRBJ2-1, with 13 bases fitting TRBD2. Material for sequencing was PBMCs. This receptor was taken from a woman aged 18-30 years in good health and CMV-seronegative. CDR3 amino acids: CSVDGLAGEDYNEQFF. The CDR3 DNA follows: TGCAGCGTCGACGGACTAGCGGGAGAGGACTACAATGAGCAGTTCTTC.